This T cell receptor (beta chain) was sequenced for a study of shared clonotypes between healthy human individuals. General study findings and limits: Sampling covered blood only; tissue repertoires likely differ. It was observed that approximately 5% of naive CD4 clonotypes were shared across a few donors.

All donors were healthy HIV-negative adults lacking recent acute infections or vaccinations. Every contributor of samples was a Caucasian grown-up residing in Nashville, Tennessee. This CDR3 contains 11 residues. In germline, CDR1 is MNHEY, CDR2 SMNVEV (reference sequence). Trimming took off 2 bases at V and 5 bases at J, with 4 bases between the two ends. Sequenced by immunoSEQ multiplex PCR; TCRdb stores in-frame clones only, minus some. The sample contains roughly 2.5 million clones, approximately 92% of which appear only once. Concerning this clone: What it binds is not known.

The sequence was collected from a man between 18 and 35 years old in good health. The sample consisted of naive CD4+ T cells sorted from blood. Described subset: CD45RA+ positively selected. The J gene is TRBJ2-7, the V gene TRBV27, with D hard to call. The CDR3 coding sequence is TGTGCCAGCAGTTTAGACCACGAGCAGTACTTC. Translation gives CASSLDHEQYF.